This T cell receptor (beta chain) is from a study of response to subunit inactivated influenza vaccine. Study findings and constraints: There was a suggestion from the authors that each seasonal influenza vaccination recruits few new T cells.

A single record per CDR3 protein comes from TCRdb applying MiXCR to the RT-PCR reads. This sample has 500,000 to 750,000 distinct CDR3 sequences, with 14% found just once. Points on this clonotype: The antigen is not known.

The CDR3 is 15 residues long. J gave up 3 bases and V 5 bases, and 8 bases lay outside the gene matches. Looked up from germline, CDR1 is SGHVS and CDR2 is FNYEAQ. The origin of this receptor is a middle-aged man who received an inactivated influenza vaccine. Sequencing used PBMCs from blood, obtained 11 to 12 days after vaccination. The genes are TRBV7-6 and TRBJ2-3; 7 bases line up with TRBD1. The CDR3 reads CASSPTGTETDTQYF. Written as DNA, the CDR3 is TGTGCCAGCAGCCCAACCGGGACAGAGACAGATACGCAGTATTTT. The complete variable domain, with remaining parts taken from reference TRBV7-6 and TRBJ2-3, reads GAGVSQSPRYKVTKRGQDVALRCDPISGHVSLYWYRQALGQGPEFLTYFNYEAQQDKSGLPNDRFSAERPEGSISTLTIQRTEQRDSAMYRCASSPTGTETDTQYFGPGTRLTVL.